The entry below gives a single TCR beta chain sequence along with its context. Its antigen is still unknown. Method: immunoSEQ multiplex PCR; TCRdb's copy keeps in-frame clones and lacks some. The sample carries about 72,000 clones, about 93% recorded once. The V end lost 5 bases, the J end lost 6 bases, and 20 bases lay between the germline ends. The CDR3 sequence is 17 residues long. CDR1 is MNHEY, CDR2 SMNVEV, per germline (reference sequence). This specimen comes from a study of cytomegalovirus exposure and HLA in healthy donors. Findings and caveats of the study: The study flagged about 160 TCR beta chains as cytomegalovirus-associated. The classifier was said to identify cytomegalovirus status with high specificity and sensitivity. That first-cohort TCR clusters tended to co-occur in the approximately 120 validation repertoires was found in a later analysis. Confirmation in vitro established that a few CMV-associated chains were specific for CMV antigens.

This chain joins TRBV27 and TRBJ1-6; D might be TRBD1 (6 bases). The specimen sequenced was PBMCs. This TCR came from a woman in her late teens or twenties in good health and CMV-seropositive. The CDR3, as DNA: TGTGCCAGCAGTCCAGTAGACCCACAGGGCCCTAATTCACCCCTCCACTTT. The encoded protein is CASSPVDPQGPNSPLHF.